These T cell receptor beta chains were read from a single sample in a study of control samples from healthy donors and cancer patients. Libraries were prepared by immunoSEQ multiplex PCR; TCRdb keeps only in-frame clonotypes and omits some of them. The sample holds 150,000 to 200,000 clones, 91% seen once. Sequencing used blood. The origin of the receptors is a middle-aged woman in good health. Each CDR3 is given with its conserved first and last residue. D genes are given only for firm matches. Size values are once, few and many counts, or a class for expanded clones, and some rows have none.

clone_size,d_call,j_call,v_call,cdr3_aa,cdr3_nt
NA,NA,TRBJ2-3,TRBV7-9,CASSSGETSTDTQYF,TGTGCCAGCAGCTCGGGTGAGACTAGCACAGATACGCAGTATTTT
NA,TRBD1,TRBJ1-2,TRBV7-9,CASNVGQGAFGYGYTF,TGTGCCAGCAACGTGGGACAGGGGGCGTTTGGCTATGGCTACACCTTC
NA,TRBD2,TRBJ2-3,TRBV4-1,CASSQRGTSGVSDTQYF,TGCGCCAGCAGCCAAAGGGGGACTAGCGGAGTTTCGGATACGCAGTATTTT
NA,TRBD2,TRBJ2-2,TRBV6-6,CASSARGRGSGELFF,TGTGCCAGCAGCGCCCGGGGCCGCGGGAGCGGGGAGCTGTTTTTT
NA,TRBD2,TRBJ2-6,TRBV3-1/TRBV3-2,CASSQDILAGSSGANVLTF,TGTGCCAGCAGCCAAGACATCCTAGCGGGCTCCTCTGGGGCCAACGTCCTGACTTTC
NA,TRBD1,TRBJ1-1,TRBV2,CASNRGDGTEAFF,TGTGCCAGCAACAGGGGTGATGGCACTGAAGCTTTCTTT
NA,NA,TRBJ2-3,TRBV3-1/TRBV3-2,CASSRMGPDTQYF,TGTGCCAGCAGCCGAATGGGGCCAGATACGCAGTATTTT
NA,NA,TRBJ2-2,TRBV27,CASTGRGGIGELFF,TGTGCCAGCACCGGGCGTGGGGGGATCGGGGAGCTGTTTTTT
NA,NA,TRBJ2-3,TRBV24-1,CATSEGHTQYF,TGTGCCACCAGTGAGGGCCATACGCAGTATTTT
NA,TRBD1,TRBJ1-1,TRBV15,CATSRASLGTAASFF,TGTGCCACCAGCAGAGCTAGCCTGGGGACAGCGGCATCTTTCTTT
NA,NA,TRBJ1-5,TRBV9,CASSVGSSNQPQHF,TGTGCCAGCAGCGTAGGGTCCTCCAATCAGCCCCAGCATTTT
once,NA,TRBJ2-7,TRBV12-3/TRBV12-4,CASSLAEIHEQYF,TGTGCCAGCAGTTTAGCCGAGATCCACGAGCAGTACTTC
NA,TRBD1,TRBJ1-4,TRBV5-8,CASSLSGTGSEKLFF,TGTGCCAGCAGCTTATCCGGGACAGGGAGTGAAAAACTGTTTTTT
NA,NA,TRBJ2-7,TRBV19,CASSISQQPYEQYF,TGTGCCAGTAGTATATCCCAACAGCCCTACGAGCAGTACTTC
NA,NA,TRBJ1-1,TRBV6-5,CAARPDRENTEAFF,TGTGCCGCTCGACCGGACAGAGAGAACACTGAAGCTTTCTTT
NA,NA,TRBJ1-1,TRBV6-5,CASSYGGVGGTEAFF,TGTGCCAGCAGTTACGGGGGGGTGGGTGGCACTGAAGCTTTCTTT
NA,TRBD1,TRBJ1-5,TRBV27,CASSTLWALGQSQPQHF,TGTGCCAGCAGTACCTTATGGGCCCTGGGACAGTCACAGCCCCAGCATTTT
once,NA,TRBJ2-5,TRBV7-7,CASSLAVGAGETQYF,TGTGCCAGCAGCTTAGCGGTCGGGGCAGGGGAGACCCAGTACTTC
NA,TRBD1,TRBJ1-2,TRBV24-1,CATVQGASYGYTF,TGTGCCACCGTACAGGGGGCAAGCTATGGCTACACCTTC
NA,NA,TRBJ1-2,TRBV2,CASSVSRGGYTF,TGTGCCAGCAGTGTTTCCCGGGGCGGCTACACCTTC
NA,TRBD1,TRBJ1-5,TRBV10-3,CAISEPGQGDQPQHF,TGTGCCATCAGTGAGCCTGGACAGGGGGACCAGCCCCAGCATTTT
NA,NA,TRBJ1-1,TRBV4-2,CASGSGGAMNTEAFF,TGTGCCAGCGGCTCAGGAGGGGCTATGAACACTGAAGCTTTCTTT
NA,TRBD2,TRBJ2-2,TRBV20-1,CSASPGTSDTGELFF,TGCAGTGCTAGTCCGGGAACTAGCGACACCGGGGAGCTGTTTTTT
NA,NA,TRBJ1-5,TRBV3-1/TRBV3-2,CASSQGRGNQPQHF,TGTGCCAGCAGCCAAGGAAGGGGAAATCAGCCCCAGCATTTT
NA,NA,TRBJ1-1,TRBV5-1,CASSRRAGAVNTEAFF,TGCGCCAGCTCAAGGAGGGCAGGGGCCGTGAACACTGAAGCTTTCTTT
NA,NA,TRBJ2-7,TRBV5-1,CASSLNLRGGEQYF,TGCGCCAGCAGCTTGAATTTAAGGGGCGGCGAGCAGTACTTC
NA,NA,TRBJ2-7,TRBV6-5,CAGSYNTAPYYYEQYF,TGTGCCGGCAGTTATAACACAGCCCCATATTATTACGAGCAGTACTTC
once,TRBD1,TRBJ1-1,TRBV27,CANKMGQGRNTEAFF,TGTGCCAACAAAATGGGACAGGGCCGGAACACTGAAGCTTTCTTT
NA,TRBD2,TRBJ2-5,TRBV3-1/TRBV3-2,CASSQEDGSAGLKETQYF,TGTGCCAGCAGCCAGGAAGACGGCAGCGCGGGACTAAAAGAGACCCAGTACTTC
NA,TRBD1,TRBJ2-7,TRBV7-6,CASSPRAGTDSYEQYF,TGTGCCAGCAGCCCCCGGGCCGGGACAGACTCCTACGAGCAGTACTTC
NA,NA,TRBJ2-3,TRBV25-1,CASSEHGRTDTQYF,TGTGCCAGCAGTGAACACGGACGCACAGATACGCAGTATTTT
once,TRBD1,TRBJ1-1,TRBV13,CASSLEGQVGNTEAFF,TGTGCCAGCAGCTTAGAAGGACAGGTGGGGAACACTGAAGCTTTCTTT
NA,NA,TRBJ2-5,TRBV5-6,CASSSAGYSQETQYF,TGTGCCAGCAGCTCAGCAGGGTACTCACAAGAGACCCAGTACTTC
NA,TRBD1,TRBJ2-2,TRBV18,CASSRDSINTGELFF,TGTGCCAGCTCACGGGACAGCATCAACACCGGGGAGCTGTTTTTT
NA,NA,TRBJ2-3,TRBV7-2,CASSFGDTQYF,TGTGCCAGCAGCTTCGGCGATACGCAGTATTTT
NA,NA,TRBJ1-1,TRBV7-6,CASSKPGDSAEAFF,TGTGCCAGCAGCAAACCCGGGGATTCGGCTGAAGCTTTCTTT
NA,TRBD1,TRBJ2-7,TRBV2,CASIGTGDYEQYF,TGTGCCAGCATTGGGACAGGAGATTACGAGCAGTACTTC
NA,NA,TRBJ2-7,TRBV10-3,CAIRGAGYEQYF,TGTGCCATCAGGGGGGCGGGCTACGAGCAGTACTTC